The 16 T cell receptor beta chains below all came from one sample that was sequenced in a study of brain T cells in children with intractable seizures. Assay: immunoSEQ multiplex PCR; the TCRdb copy retains only in-frame clones and omits some. The sample has a few hundred thousand clones; about 94% are singletons. Time point indicated: blood from clinic visit 5 months post-surgery; TSC patient then seizure free. This material consisted of peripheral blood, taken roughly 5 months after surgery. All receptors come from a boy less than two years old with tuberous sclerosis and intractable seizures.

The V call is TRBV25-1, the J call TRBJ1-2; 7 nucleotides agree with TRBD1. Germline values: CDR1 MGHDK, CDR2 SYGVNS. Germline trimming cut 1 base from V and 4 bases from J; bases unmatched to any gene: 0. The length of the CDR3 is 13 residues. The CDR3 nucleotides read TGTGCCAGCAGTGAATGGGACAGCTATGGCTACACCTTC. Translating it yields CASSEWDSYGYTF.

The chain links TRBV9 to TRBJ2-1; D might be TRBD1 (6 bases). Germline loops: CDR1 SGDLS, CDR2 YYNGEE. CDR3 length: 14 amino acids. Trimming stripped 2 bases from V and 8 bases from J, with 14 bases between. This CDR3 reads CASSVIAGGDEQFF. The CDR3 region has the DNA TGTGCCAGCAGCGTCATAGCTGGGGGCGATGAGCAGTTCTTC.

The chain carries TRBV6-5 and TRBJ2-5; D is uncertain. The germline gives CDR1 MNHEY, CDR2 SVGAGI. This CDR3 comprises 16 residues. V lost 0 bases to trimming and J lost 1 base, with 12 bases between them. The CDR3 nucleotides are TGTGCCAGCAGTTACTCGAAGATAGCTGGCCAAGAGACCCAGTACTTC. The encoded protein is CASSYSKIAGQETQYF.

J is TRBJ2-1 and V is TRBV11-3; TRBD1 matches at 7 bases. Trimming at V came to 5 bases and at J to 4 bases, leaving 11 bases not matched to a gene. The CDR3 has 16 amino acids. Germline CDR1 is SGHNT and CDR2 is YENEEA. The CDR3 nucleotides read TGTGCCAGCAGCCGGCGAGGGACAGCGAAATACAATGAGCAGTTCTTC. Amino acid sequence: CASSRRGTAKYNEQFF.

The V call is TRBV5-1, the J call TRBJ2-4, with TRBD1 matching 9 bases. The CDR3 spans 15 residues. V was clipped by 0 bases and J by 8 bases; unmatched bases: 6. Looked up from germline, CDR1 is SGHRS and CDR2 is YFSETQ. CDR3 nucleotide sequence: TGCGCCAGCAGCTTGGGAGGGACAGGGTCGGACATTCAGTACTTC. Translated: CASSLGGTGSDIQYF.

The rearrangement links TRBV29-1 to TRBJ1-5; 9 bases are a match to TRBD1. The CDR3 loop spans 17 amino acids. Per germline, CDR1 SQVTM and CDR2 ANQGSEA. V shed 4 bases and J 2 bases; nucleotides not matched to a gene: 12. The CDR3 spells CSVADRGGLIGNQPQHF. The CDR3 nucleotides are TGCAGCGTTGCGGACAGGGGTGGCCTGATAGGCAATCAGCCCCAGCATTTT.

The chain combines TRBV7-2 with TRBJ1-3, with D unclear. The V gene lost 8 bases and the J gene lost 3 bases, with 11 bases spanning the gap. This CDR3 contains 13 residues. Germline loops: CDR1 SGHTA, CDR2 FQGNSA. In nucleotides, the CDR3 is TGTGCCAGCCTTTTGGCGAGTGGAAACACCATATATTTT. Translating gives CASLLASGNTIYF. Using reference TRBV7-2 and TRBJ1-3 for the parts outside the CDR3, the full variable domain is GAGVSQSPSNKVTEKGKDVELRCDPISGHTALYWYRQSLGQGLEFLIYFQGNSAPDKSGLPSDRFSAERTGGSVSTLTIQRTQQEDSAVYLCASLLASGNTIYFGEGSWLTVV.

The chain joins TRBV29-1 to TRBJ1-1, with a weak D call TRBD1 (6 bases). This CDR3 comprises 13 residues. Germline assignment: CDR1 SQVTM and CDR2 ANQGSEA. V shed 7 bases and J shed 0 bases, with 12 bases lying between them. The CDR3 loop reads CSGGTYMNTEAFF. CDR3 nucleotide sequence: TGCAGCGGGGGGACATACATGAACACTGAAGCTTTCTTT. Based on the CDR3 plus reference TRBV29-1 and TRBJ1-1, the full variable domain is SAVISQKPSRDICQRGTSLTIQCQVDSQVTMMFWYRQQPGQSLTLIATANQGSEATYESGFVIDKFPISRPNLTFSTLTVSNMSPEDSSIYLCSGGTYMNTEAFFGQGTRLTVV.

The chain links TRBV7-2 to TRBJ2-3, with 10 bases aligning to TRBD2. The V segment lost 5 bases and the J segment 3 bases; nucleotides outside the gene matches: 5. Looked up from germline, CDR1 is SGHTA and CDR2 is FQGNSA. The CDR3 contains 15 residues. CDR3 loop: CASSTSGKVTDTQYF. CDR3 bases: TGTGCCAGCAGCACTAGCGGGAAGGTAACAGATACGCAGTATTTT.

The V call is TRBV27, the J call TRBJ2-7; the D gene is possibly TRBD2 (5 bases). CDR3 size: 13 residues. Trimming took off 4 bases at V and 4 bases at J, with 11 bases between the two ends. Germline V CDR1 and CDR2: MNHEY, SMNVEV (reference sequence). CDR3 region: CASSYHGDYEQYF. CDR3 coding DNA: TGTGCCAGCAGTTATCACGGGGATTACGAGCAGTACTTC.

Regarding this clone: The same CDR3 is also encoded by other DNA sequences in this sample. DNA of the CDR3: TGTGCCTGGAGTGTAGGGGGCGGTCAGCCCCAGCATTTT. Encoded protein: CAWSVGGGQPQHF. The chain couples TRBV30 to TRBJ1-5; 7 nucleotides line up with TRBD1. CDR1 and CDR2 from the germline V gene are GTSNPN and SVGIG (reference sequence). This CDR3 comprises 13 residues. The V segment lost 0 bases and the J segment 6 bases; nucleotides outside the gene matches: 2.

This chain uses TRBV21-1 with TRBJ2-1; TRBD1 is the table's D call and was not checked against the DNA. TRBV21-1 counts as a pseudogene. CDR3 size: 15 residues. The CDR3 region is CASSKSAGPWNEQFF. The CDR3 bases are TGTGCCAGCAGCAAAAGCGCAGGGCCGTGGAATGAGCAGTTCTTC.

The V call is TRBV27, the J call TRBJ1-1; TRBD1 agrees at 7 bases. This CDR3 is built from 12 residues. V trimming: 4 bases; J trimming: 4 bases; junction bases outside the gene matches: 0. Germline V gene sequence: CDR1 MNHEY, CDR2 SMNVEV (reference sequence). The CDR3 protein is CASSSGGTEAFF. The CDR3, as DNA: TGTGCCAGCAGTTCAGGGGGCACTGAAGCTTTCTTT.

This chain uses TRBV7-7 with TRBJ2-1; TRBD2 agrees at 7 bases. CDR1 SSHAT and CDR2 FNYEAQ come from the germline V gene (reference sequence). The length of the CDR3 is 10 residues. This CDR3 is CGRGYNEQFF. The CDR3 nucleotides are TGTGGGCGGGGGTACAATGAGCAGTTCTTC.

V is TRBV2 and J is TRBJ1-6; unclear D gene. CDR1 and CDR2 (germline): SNHLY, FYNNEI. This CDR3 is 13 amino acids long. The germline V and J ends were trimmed by 7 bases and 10 bases, with 14 bases remaining between them. CDR3 loop: CASIGVGGSPLHF. CDR3 nucleotides: TGTGCCAGCATAGGAGTCGGAGGATCACCCCTCCACTTT. Supplemented by reference TRBV2 and TRBJ1-6, the full variable domain reads EPEVTQTPSHQVTQMGQEVILRCVPISNHLYFYWYRQILGQKVEFLVSFYNNEISEKSEIFDDQFSVERPDGSNFTLKIRSTKLEDSAMYFCASIGVGGSPLHFGNGTRLTVT.

The J gene is TRBJ1-2, the V gene TRBV19; D is ambiguous. V was shortened by 4 bases and J by 4 bases, with 13 bases between the two germline ends. The CDR3 is 14 amino acids. The germline V gene encodes CDR1 LNHDA and CDR2 SQIVND (reference sequence). As DNA, the CDR3 is TGTGCCAGTAGTAGCACCTGGGCGGGCTATGGCTACACCTTC. Its protein product is CASSSTWAGYGYTF.